This TCR beta chain stems from a study of shared clonotypes between healthy human individuals. Germline assignment: CDR1 GTSNPN and CDR2 SVGIG (reference sequence). V lost 2 bases and J lost 4, with 14 bases in between. The CDR3 loop spans 14 amino acids. For each subset, genomic DNA was distributed in equal portions over several immunoSEQ plates. Approximately 210 ng DNA, about 33,000 T cell genomes, went into each sorted-subset replicate PCR. As originally analysed: Filtering differed, since immunoSEQ gave only junction sequences and no quality scores. Libraries were prepared by immunoSEQ multiplex PCR; TCRdb keeps only in-frame clonotypes and omits some of them. D and trimming come from the DNA, and the V and J calls and clone size come from that table. Seen here are 2,500,000 or so clones, 80% to 95% observed once, and the top ten hold 0.36%. None of the donors, who were healthy HIV-negative adults, had recently had acute infections or vaccinations.

This TCR derives from a man aged 18 to 30 in good health. Some clones in this sample may be carry-over from other donors' samples. Sequences were obtained from naive CD4+ T cells from PBMCs. The subset is: CD45RA+ positively selected. The chain combines TRBV30 with TRBJ1-2; D unclear. The CDR3 is CAWSLPGPAYGYTF. CDR3 sequence (DNA): TGTGCCTGGAGTCTCCCAGGACCCGCCTATGGCTACACCTTC.